Shown below are 12 T cell receptor beta chains from a single sample sequenced in a study of T-cell memory formation after mild COVID-19. TCRdb re-analysed the 5' RACE reads in MiXCR, keeping a single row per CDR3 protein. The data show around 370,000 distinct CDR3 sequences, around 21% seen once. Sequencing input: PBMCs or a T cell subset sorted from them (not recorded which). The receptors were gathered from an adult woman who had mild COVID-19 (a few samples of this study predate the infection). Cell type and time point are not known.

This chain uses TRBV7-9 with TRBJ2-7, with 8 bases matching TRBD1. The CDR3 contains 15 residues. From germline, CDR1 is SEHNR and CDR2 FQNEAQ (reference sequence). Germline trimming cut 6 bases from V and 3 bases from J; bases unmatched to any gene: 10. The CDR3 region is CASSLPYRGIYEQYF. In nucleotides, the CDR3 is TGTGCCAGCAGTCTCCCTTACAGGGGGATCTACGAGCAGTACTTC. The full variable domain, with the rest looked up from reference TRBV7-9 and TRBJ2-7, is DTGVSQNPRHKITKRGQNVTFRCDPISEHNRLYWYRQTLGQGPEFLTYFQNEAQLEKSRLLSDRFSAERPKGSFSTLEIQRTEQGDSAMYLCASSLPYRGIYEQYFGPGTRLTVT.

The CDR3 DNA follows: TGCGCCAGCAGCCCAGGACTTTATAGCAATCAGCCCCAGCATTTT. This encodes CASSPGLYSNQPQHF. The genes are TRBV5-1 and TRBJ1-5; D gene uncertain. The ends were cut back, 4 bases at V and 0 bases at J, with 11 bases in the middle. This CDR3 contains 15 residues. Germline CDR1 is SGHRS and CDR2 is YFSETQ. Full variable domain (missing parts from reference TRBV5-1 and TRBJ1-5): KAGVTQTPRYLIKTRGQQVTLSCSPISGHRSVSWYQQTPGQGLQFLFEYFSETQRNKGNFPGRFSGRQFSNSRSEMNVSTLELGDSALYLCASSPGLYSNQPQHFGDGTRLSIL.

This clonotype was found a few times. V usage is TRBV6-2 or TRBV6-3 and J usage is TRBJ2-7; D unresolved. In germline, CDR1 is MNHEY, CDR2 SVGEGT. Deletions cut 4 bases from V and 2 bases from J, with 15 bases between. The CDR3 consists of 15 residues. The CDR3 coding sequence is TGTGCCAGCAGTTTACGTGGGGATGGAGCCTACGAGCAGTACTTC. Translation: CASSLRGDGAYEQYF.

This rearrangement joins TRBV20-1 to TRBJ2-3; 7 bases are shared with TRBD2. V was clipped by 6 bases and J by 9 bases; unmatched bases: 15. The CDR3 is made up of 14 amino acids. In germline, CDR1 is DFQATT, CDR2 SNEGSKA (reference sequence). The CDR3 loop is CSAHPGGTRPTQYF. Here the CDR3 DNA reads TGCAGTGCCCACCCCGGGGGGACTCGGCCCACGCAGTATTTT.

The sample holds a few counts of this clonotype. This chain joins TRBV7-6 and TRBJ1-6, with D perhaps matching TRBD1 (5 bases). From germline, CDR1 is SGHVS and CDR2 FNYEAQ. V was cut by 4 bases and J by 10 bases, with 17 bases left in between. This CDR3 has 15 amino acids. The CDR3, as DNA: TGTGCCAGCAGCTCGAAGGGGCAGGGTGGATCACCCCTCCACTTT. Residues: CASSSKGQGGSPLHF.

The V call is TRBV6-5, the J call TRBJ2-4, with 10 bases fitting TRBD2. The V segment lost 0 bases and the J segment 3 bases; nucleotides outside the gene matches: 5. CDR3 length equals 17 residues. The V gene's germline CDR1 is MNHEY and CDR2 SVGAGI. The CDR3 here is CASSYSSSGRDKNIQYF. CDR3 coding DNA: TGTGCCAGCAGTTACTCGTCTAGCGGGAGAGACAAAAACATTCAGTACTTC.

This clonotype was recorded a few times. This rearrangement joins TRBV20-1 to TRBJ2-1; 11 bases fit TRBD2. V shed 3 bases and J 10 bases; nucleotides not matched to a gene: 11. CDR3 length equals 15 residues. Per germline, CDR1 DFQATT and CDR2 SNEGSKA (reference sequence). The CDR3 bases are TGCAGTGCTAGGATTAGCGGGAGGGCCCGAGGGGAGCAGTTCTTC. Translated, it gives CSARISGRARGEQFF.

This clonotype was detected only a few times. This chain uses TRBV6-5 with TRBJ2-1, with TRBD2 matching over 9 bases. With V trimmed by 2 bases and J by 7 bases, 9 bases remained unmatched. The CDR3 consists of 16 residues. The V gene's germline CDR1 is MNHEY and CDR2 SVGAGI. CDR3 in amino acids: CASSYSSGRRWNEQFF. CDR3 DNA sequence: TGTGCCAGCAGTTACAGTAGCGGGAGACGATGGAATGAGCAGTTCTTC.

This clonotype was counted a few times. This rearrangement joins TRBV29-1 to TRBJ1-5; a possible D gene is TRBD1 (6 bases). The CDR3 sequence is 13 residues long. V lost 5 bases to trimming and J lost 1 base, with 9 bases between them. Germline values: CDR1 SQVTM, CDR2 ANQGSEA. In DNA form, the CDR3 reads TGCAGCGTTTTAGGGGGGAGCAATCAGCCCCAGCATTTT. Its protein product is CSVLGGSNQPQHF.

The chain joins TRBV21-1 to TRBJ2-7; the table gives TRBD2 as D, unverified against the DNA. TRBV21-1 is tagged as a pseudogene. The CDR3 covers 12 residues. CDR3 sequence reads: CASNKRRDEQYF. The CDR3, as DNA: TGTGCCAGCAACAAACGGAGGGACGAGCAGTACTTC.

The chain joins TRBV13 to TRBJ2-1; D is uncertain. Germline V lookup: CDR1 PRHDT, CDR2 FYEKMQ (reference sequence). The V end was cut by 4 bases, the J end by 7 bases, with 14 bases between. The CDR3 runs 14 residues. This CDR3 is CASSSLGQRNEQFF. CDR3 DNA sequence: TGTGCCAGCAGCTCCCTGGGCCAGAGGAATGAGCAGTTCTTC.

The sample holds many counts of this clonotype. The chain has TRBV5-1 and TRBJ2-1; either TRBD1 or TRBD2 may supply D (6 bases each). CDR1 is SGHRS, CDR2 YFSETQ, per germline. The CDR3 loop spans 14 amino acids. The V gene lost 5 bases and the J gene lost 2 bases, with 11 bases spanning the gap. CDR3 protein: CASREGETYNEQFF. The DNA for the CDR3 is TGCGCCAGCAGGGAGGGGGAAACCTACAATGAGCAGTTCTTC.